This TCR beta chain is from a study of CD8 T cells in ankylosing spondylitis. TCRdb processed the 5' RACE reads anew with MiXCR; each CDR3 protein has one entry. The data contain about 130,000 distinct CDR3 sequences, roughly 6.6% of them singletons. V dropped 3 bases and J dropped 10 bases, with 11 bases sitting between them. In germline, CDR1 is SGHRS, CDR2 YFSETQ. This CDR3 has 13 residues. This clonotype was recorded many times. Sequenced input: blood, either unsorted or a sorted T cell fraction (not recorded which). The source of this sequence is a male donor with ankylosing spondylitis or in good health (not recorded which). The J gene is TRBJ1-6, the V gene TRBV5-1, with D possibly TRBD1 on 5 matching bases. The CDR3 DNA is TGCGCCAGCAGCTCGGCACAGGCCTCACCCCTCCACTTT. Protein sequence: CASSSAQASPLHF. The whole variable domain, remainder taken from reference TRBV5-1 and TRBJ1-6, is KAGVTQTPRYLIKTRGQQVTLSCSPISGHRSVSWYQQTPGQGLQFLFEYFSETQRNKGNFPGRFSGRQFSNSRSEMNVSTLELGDSALYLCASSSAQASPLHFGNGTRLTVT.